A single sample is the source of the 6 T cell receptor beta chains below, sequenced in a study of CD8+CD57+ T cells in acquired aplastic anemia (dated 2018 in TCRdb). Flow cytometry had shown CD8+CD57+ cell expansion in the patients selected for sequencing. Sequencing was carried out with an Illumina HiSeq 2000. TCR beta VDJ combination and CDR3 sequence profiling used genomic DNA as the template. Using fastp trimming at Q25 and MiXCR clonotype assembly, TCRdb reanalyzed the public sequencing data and kept in-frame beta chains. Each CDR3 protein appears once, grouped with its most common genes and DNA. The sample table records 120,000 or so distinct CDR3 sequences; under 60% of these occur just once. Of the sample, around 27% is held by the ten largest clones. Sequenced sample: sorted CD4+, CD8+, or CD8+CD57+ T cells (not recorded which) from PBMCs. All receptors come from a human donor with aplastic anemia.

This clonotype was seen only a few times. The rearrangement uses TRBV9 and TRBJ2-7, with a weak D call TRBD2 (6 bases). There are 13 residues in the CDR3. V was shortened by 0 bases and J by 6 bases, with 10 bases between the two germline ends. From germline, CDR1 is SGDLS and CDR2 YYNGEE. CDR3 sequence reads: CASSVGPGVEQYF. Here the CDR3 DNA reads TGTGCCAGCAGCGTAGGACCGGGGGTCGAGCAGTACTTC.

This rearrangement joins TRBV24-1 to TRBJ2-1; D not certain. Between the trimmed V and J ends, which lost 4 bases and 4 bases, there was a span of 4 bases. The CDR3 sequence is 12 residues long. The germline CDR1 and CDR2 sequences are KGHDR and SFDVKD. CDR3 loop: CATSDQYNEQFF. For the CDR3, the DNA is TGTGCCACCAGTGACCAATACAATGAGCAGTTCTTC.

The chain carries TRBV4-1 and TRBJ2-3; possible D gene TRBD2, 6 bases. The germline V gene encodes CDR1 MGHRA and CDR2 YSYEKL. The V gene lost 1 base and the J gene lost 5 bases, with 13 bases spanning the gap. The CDR3 is made up of 15 amino acids. As DNA, the CDR3 is TGCGCCAGCAGCCAAGTTCCAGGGAGGCGAGATACGCAGTATTTT. It translates to CASSQVPGRRDTQYF.

Ten or more counts support this clonotype. CDR3 in amino acids: CAISQDNEKLFF. As DNA, the CDR3 is TGTGCCATCAGTCAGGATAATGAAAAACTGTTTTTT. The gene calls are TRBV10-3 and TRBJ1-4; D remains unclear. The CDR3 contains 12 residues. Trimming took 5 bases from V and 4 from J, leaving 5 bases between them. Per germline, CDR1 ENHRY and CDR2 SYGVKD.

As for this clonotype: A much larger clone sits a single nucleotide away, making a read error possible. This CDR3 is CASSYSKQGMYQKTQYF. CDR3 nucleotides: TGTGCCAGCAGTTACTCGAAACAGGGGATGTACCAAAAGACCCAGTACTTC. V is TRBV6-5 and J is TRBJ2-5, with 7 bases fitting TRBD1. Germline CDR1 is MNHEY and CDR2 is SVGAGI. This CDR3 contains 17 residues.

The V call is TRBV29-1, the J call TRBJ1-1, with 9 bases fitting TRBD1. The CDR3 covers 14 residues. CDR1 is SQVTM and CDR2 is ANQGSEA in the germline V gene. Germline trimming cut 3 bases from V and 7 bases from J; bases unmatched to any gene: 9. CDR3 bases: TGCAGCGTTGATAGAATGGGGACAGGGCATGAAGCTTTCTTT. Its protein is CSVDRMGTGHEAFF.